The next 3 T cell receptor beta chains were all read from a single sample in a study of control samples from healthy donors and cancer patients. The assay was immunoSEQ multiplex PCR, and TCRdb's table has in-frame clones only and misses some. The table includes around 190,000 clones, almost 90% detected once. Sequenced sample: blood. These receptors originate from a woman aged 45-65 years in good health.

The chain couples TRBV30 to TRBJ2-2, with a weak D call TRBD1 (5 bases). V dropped 2 bases and J dropped 5 bases, with 18 bases sitting between them. CDR1 and CDR2 (germline): GTSNPN, SVGIG (reference sequence). The CDR3 runs to 16 residues. The CDR3 DNA sequence: TGTGCCTGGAGTAAGACAGCCAGGGTTGGTACCGGGGAGCTGTTTTTT. Translation gives CAWSKTARVGTGELFF.

This chain joins TRBV29-1 and TRBJ2-3; D assignment may be TRBD1 or TRBD2 (5 bases each). The CDR3 loop spans 12 amino acids. V was cut by 4 bases and J by 8 bases, with 13 bases left in between. Germline V gives CDR1 SQVTM, CDR2 ANQGSEA. The CDR3 bases are TGCAGCGTTGGGGACCAGGCGGGTACGCAGTATTTT. Translation: CSVGDQAGTQYF.

As for this clone: The identical CDR3 is also encoded by other nucleotide sequences in the sample. The chain carries TRBV30 and TRBJ1-2, with D unclear. Trimming pared 0 bases from V and 8 bases from J, leaving 7 bases between. CDR3 length: 11 amino acids. In germline, CDR1 is GTSNPN, CDR2 SVGIG (reference sequence). CDR3 bases: TGTGCCTGGAGTGTCTTGGGGGGCTACACCTTC. Its translation: CAWSVLGGYTF.